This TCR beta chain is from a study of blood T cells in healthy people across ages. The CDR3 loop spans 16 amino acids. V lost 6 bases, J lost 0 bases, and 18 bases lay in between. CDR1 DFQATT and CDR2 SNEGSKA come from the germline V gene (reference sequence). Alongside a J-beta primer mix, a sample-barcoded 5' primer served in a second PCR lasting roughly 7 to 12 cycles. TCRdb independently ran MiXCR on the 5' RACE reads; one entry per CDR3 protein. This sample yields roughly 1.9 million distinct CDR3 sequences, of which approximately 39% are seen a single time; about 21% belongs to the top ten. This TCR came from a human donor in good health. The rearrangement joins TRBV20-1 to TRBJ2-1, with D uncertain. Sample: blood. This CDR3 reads CSAIPGVSSSYNEQFF. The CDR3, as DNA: TGCAGTGCCATCCCGGGCGTATCGAGCTCCTACAATGAGCAGTTCTTC.